The 5 T cell receptor beta chains below all came from one sample that was sequenced in a study of vaccination effects on CD4 cells after COVID-19. Data came from immunoSEQ multiplex PCR; TCRdb stores just in-frame clones and leaves some out. The table lists fewer than 90,000 clones, 60% to 75% of them singletons. Sequencing was preceded by expansion of antigen-specific CD4+ T cells with viral peptide pools in the ViraFEST assay. Isolation of CD4+ T cells took place after less than 12 days of culture. PCR-confirmed SARS-CoV-2 infection occurred in the person between March and December 2020. No antigen has been assigned to these receptors. Sequencing was performed on CD4+ T cells from PBMCs cultured with HIV peptides, taken before COVID-19 vaccination. This sample's subset: HIV-1 Nef peptide pool negative control/reference culture. Receptors originate from a human donor who had a prior SARS-CoV-2 infection.

The chain recombines TRBV5-5 with TRBJ1-2; maybe TRBD1 (5 bases). The CDR3 is made up of 14 amino acids. Germline CDR1 SGHKS, CDR2 YYEKEE (reference sequence). V lost 0 bases and J 2 bases, leaving 8 bases between the germline ends. CDR3 in amino acids: CASSLGAGNYGYTF. The CDR3 nucleotides are TGTGCCAGCAGCTTGGGCGCAGGGAACTATGGCTACACCTTC.

V and J are TRBV5-1 and TRBJ1-1, with D maybe TRBD1 (6 bases). The CDR3 is 16 residues long. Trimming stripped 1 base from V and 5 bases from J, with 18 bases between. Germline CDR1 is SGHRS and CDR2 is YFSETQ. The CDR3: CASSLWDGGQGTEAFF. The CDR3 DNA is TGCGCCAGCAGCTTGTGGGACGGGGGGCAGGGAACTGAAGCTTTCTTT.

The V call is TRBV2, the J call TRBJ2-7; no reliable D call. The germline V gene encodes CDR1 SNHLY and CDR2 FYNNEI. V lost 7 bases and J lost 3, with 10 bases in between. The CDR3 extends over 12 amino acids. As DNA, the CDR3 is TGTGCCAGCACTAGTTCAAACTACGAGCAGTACTTC. As protein: CASTSSNYEQYF.

This chain joins TRBV24-1 and TRBJ2-5; a possible D gene is TRBD2 (5 bases). Germline CDR1 reads KGHDR; CDR2 reads SFDVKD. This CDR3 is built from 15 residues. Trimming removed 3 bases from V and 2 bases from J, with 12 bases in between. CDR3 sequence reads: CATSDPGRGQETQYF. CDR3 DNA sequence: TGTGCCACCAGTGATCCCGGACGGGGTCAAGAGACCCAGTACTTC.

V usage is TRBV7-2 and J usage is TRBJ1-5, with a possible D match to TRBD1 (5 bases). The length of the CDR3 is 14 residues. Germline lookup yields CDR1 SGHTA and CDR2 FQGNSA. The ends were cut back, 4 bases at V and 7 bases at J, with 14 bases in the middle. In DNA form, the CDR3 reads TGTGCCAGCAGCTCTGACCCACAGGAGCAGCCCCAGCATTTT. Translation: CASSSDPQEQPQHF.